The 22 T cell receptor beta chains below come from one sample, sequenced in a study of shared clonotypes between healthy human individuals. Generated by immunoSEQ multiplex PCR, the TCRdb table keeps only in-frame clones and is missing some. The data hold under 300,000 clones, with 60% to 80% observed a single time. Sequenced material: memory CD4+ T cells sorted from blood. Documented subset: CD45RA-negative fraction. All receptors derive from a man younger than 40 in good health.

This clone was detected only a few times. The V call is TRBV6-5, the J call TRBJ2-7, with D tentatively TRBD1 or TRBD2 (5 bases each). In germline, CDR1 is MNHEY, CDR2 SVGAGI. V was clipped by 3 bases and J by 2 bases, with 17 bases between them. This CDR3 has 16 residues. CDR3 sequence: CASSYSAGTFPYEQYF. The CDR3 DNA sequence: TGTGCCAGCAGTTATTCCGCCGGGACCTTTCCCTACGAGCAGTACTTC.

CDR3 residues: CASSLAWGQGRLYSEAFF. DNA of the CDR3: TGTGCCAGCAGCTTAGCCTGGGGGCAGGGGAGACTTTATTCTGAAGCTTTCTTT. The chain joins TRBV7-2 to TRBJ1-1; tentatively, D is TRBD1 (6 bases). The CDR3 runs to 18 residues. The ends were cut back, 0 bases at V and 6 bases at J, with 23 bases in the middle. From germline, CDR1 is SGHTA and CDR2 FQGNSA.

This clone was recorded only once. The chain joins TRBV29-1 to TRBJ2-7; perhaps D is TRBD1 or TRBD2 (5 bases each). The CDR3 extends over 15 amino acids. CDR1 is SQVTM, CDR2 ANQGSEA, per germline. V lost 4 bases and J lost 6, with 22 bases in between. The CDR3 here is CSVATSGTTDGEQYF. CDR3 DNA: TGCAGCGTTGCCACCTCCGGGACCACGGACGGCGAGCAGTACTTC.

This clone was seen a handful of times. V is TRBV2 and J is TRBJ2-7; 8 bases agree with TRBD1. The J segment lost 5 bases and the V segment lost 4 bases, leaving 10 bases of the junction unmatched. The germline CDR1 and CDR2 sequences are SNHLY and FYNNEI. This CDR3 has 15 residues. The CDR3 DNA reads as TGTGCCAGCAGTGGGGAGCGCGCAGGGGGCAACGAGCAGTACTTC. Protein product: CASSGERAGGNEQYF.

The chain is built from TRBV6-5 and TRBJ2-4, with unresolved D. This CDR3 comprises 11 residues. Looked up from germline, CDR1 is MNHEY and CDR2 is SVGAGI. V gave up 0 bases and J gave up 7 bases, with 1 base separating them. DNA for the CDR3: TGTGCCAGCAGTTACTCGAACATTCAGTACTTC. This sequence encodes CASSYSNIQYF.

The rearrangement links TRBV10-3 to TRBJ1-4; D remains unclear. The CDR3 runs 15 residues. The germline V gene has CDR1 ENHRY and CDR2 SYGVKD. Trimming removed 0 bases from V and 4 bases from J, with 9 bases in between. The CDR3 DNA is TGTGCCATCAGTGAGTCTGGCCAGCTTAATGAAAAACTGTTTTTT. Translation gives CAISESGQLNEKLFF.

The genes are TRBV27 and TRBJ2-5, with 7 nucleotides matching TRBD1. The CDR3 contains 12 residues. V lost 5 bases to trimming and J lost 5 bases; unmatched junction nucleotides: 2. CDR1 MNHEY and CDR2 SMNVEV come from the germline V gene (reference sequence). Here the CDR3 reads CASSIRGETQYF. The CDR3 DNA reads TGTGCCAGCAGTATCAGGGGGGAGACCCAGTACTTC.

This clone has ten or more counts. The chain is built from TRBV6-5 and TRBJ2-1; D uncertain. The CDR3 is 13 amino acids. Germline CDR1 MNHEY, CDR2 SVGAGI. Trimming left V 0 bases short and J 5 bases short, with 5 bases between. The CDR3 loop reads CASSYSAHNEQFF. As DNA, the CDR3 is TGTGCCAGCAGTTACTCTGCCCACAATGAGCAGTTCTTC.

This clone has more than one count but fewer than ten. The rearrangement links TRBV6-5 to TRBJ2-5; D may be TRBD2 (6 bases). This CDR3 has 14 amino acids. Germline CDR1 is MNHEY and CDR2 is SVGAGI. Trimming cost V 8 bases and J 3 bases, with 16 bases left between them. The CDR3, as DNA: TGTGCCAGCGGGACTCCCAGGACCGAAGAGACCCAGTACTTC. Translation gives CASGTPRTEETQYF.

The genes are TRBV11-2 and TRBJ2-1; perhaps TRBD1 as D (6 bases). The CDR3 extends over 14 amino acids. Germline-derived CDR1 and CDR2 are SGHAT and FQNNGV. Trimming pared 5 bases from V and 10 bases from J, leaving 18 bases between. CDR3 protein: CASSQNAGVGEQFF. The CDR3 nucleotides read TGTGCCAGCAGCCAAAATGCAGGGGTGGGCGAGCAGTTCTTC. Drawing the rest from reference TRBV11-2 and TRBJ2-1, the complete variable domain is EAGVAQSPRYKIIEKRQSVAFWCNPISGHATLYWYQQILGQGPKLLIQFQNNGVVDDSQLPKDRFSAERLKGVDSTLKIQPAKLEDSAVYLCASSQNAGVGEQFFGPGTRLTVL.

The gene calls are TRBV19 and TRBJ1-5, with TRBD1 matching 8 bases. CDR1 and CDR2 (germline): LNHDA, SQIVND (reference sequence). Losses at the gene ends were 7 bases for V and 1 base for J; bases not matched to a gene: 9. This CDR3 contains 16 residues. The CDR3: CASTHGQGRSNQPQHF. Here the CDR3 DNA reads TGTGCCAGTACCCACGGACAGGGTAGAAGCAATCAGCCCCAGCATTTT.

This clone has only a few counts. The J gene is TRBJ1-5, the V gene TRBV19, with D possibly being TRBD1 (6 bases). CDR1 is LNHDA, CDR2 SQIVND, per germline (reference sequence). V was clipped by 3 bases and J by 7 bases, with 16 bases between them. This CDR3 region has 15 residues. As DNA, the CDR3 is TGTGCCAGTAGTATGGGGGGCGGCATGGGCCAGCCCCAGCATTTT. It specifies CASSMGGGMGQPQHF.

The J gene is TRBJ2-3, the V gene TRBV10-2; D not certain. This CDR3 is built from 15 residues. The germline V and J ends were trimmed by 2 bases and 1 base, with 10 bases remaining between them. Germline assignment: CDR1 WSHSY and CDR2 SAAADI. For the CDR3, the DNA is TGCGCCAGCAGTGAGCGGGTGGCGGGCACAGATACGCAGTATTTT. Amino acids: CASSERVAGTDTQYF.

The V and J genes are TRBV5-4 and TRBJ2-7; 10 nucleotides agree with TRBD2. After removal of 3 bases from V and 4 bases from J, the junction contained 1 base not matched to a gene. Germline CDR1 reads SGHNT; CDR2 reads YYREEE (reference sequence). This CDR3 is 13 amino acids long. The CDR3 DNA sequence: TGTGCCAGCAGCTCAGCGGGAGGGTACGAGCAGTACTTC. Translation gives CASSSAGGYEQYF.

V gene TRBV30 combines with J gene TRBJ2-7, with 8 bases lining up with TRBD2. Germline V gene sequence: CDR1 GTSNPN, CDR2 SVGIG (reference sequence). The ends lost 2 bases at V and 6 bases at J; junction bases unmatched: 6. The length of the CDR3 is 13 residues. The CDR3 region has the DNA TGTGCCTGGAGTTTAACGGGAGGGGGCGAGCAGTACTTC. This codes for CAWSLTGGGEQYF.

The V and J genes are TRBV7-3 and TRBJ1-2; D call uncertain. CDR1 is SGHTA, CDR2 FQGTGA, per germline. The CDR3 totals 15 residues. V was cut by 0 bases and J by 3 bases, with 11 bases left in between. The CDR3 is CASSLTEGSYYGYTF. The CDR3 region has the DNA TGTGCCAGCAGCTTAACAGAGGGTTCTTACTATGGCTACACCTTC.

The V call is TRBV7-8, the J call TRBJ1-2; tentatively, D is TRBD1 (5 bases). Trimming shortened V by 1 base and J by 6 bases, and 9 bases separated the two germline ends. This CDR3 spans 13 amino acids. The germline gives CDR1 SGHVS, CDR2 FQNEAQ. CDR3 in amino acids: CASSLGRGNGYTF. The CDR3, as DNA: TGTGCCAGCAGCTTAGGTCGGGGGAATGGCTACACCTTC. The variable domain in full, completed from reference TRBV7-8 and TRBJ1-2, reads GAGVSQSPRYKVAKRGQDVALRCDPISGHVSLFWYQQALGQGPEFLTYFQNEAQLDKSGLPSDRFFAERPEGSVSTLKIQRTQQEDSAVYLCASSLGRGNGYTFGSGTRLTVV.

The CDR3 nucleotides are TGTGCTAGTGGTTTGGTTACAGGGGGCAAGGATGAGCAGTTCTTC. It is translated as CASGLVTGGKDEQFF. The rearrangement joins TRBV12-5 to TRBJ2-1; 9 nucleotides line up with TRBD1. The CDR3 length is 15 residues. The germline gives CDR1 LGHNT, CDR2 FRNRAP. V gave up 0 bases and J gave up 8 bases; unmatched junction bases: 5.

J is TRBJ1-1 and V is TRBV18; D unclear. This CDR3 has 15 amino acids. The ends were cut back, 3 bases at V and 1 base at J, with 12 bases in the middle. CDR1 is KGHSH, CDR2 LQKENI, per germline. DNA of the CDR3: TGTGCCAGCTCACCCCCCAGCGAGAGGAACACTGAAGCTTTCTTT. Translating it yields CASSPPSERNTEAFF.

This chain connects TRBV29-1 to TRBJ1-5; a weak D match, TRBD1 (5 bases). Between the trimmed V and J ends, which lost 4 bases and 4 bases, there was a span of 14 bases. CDR1 is SQVTM, CDR2 ANQGSEA, per germline. The CDR3 extends over 14 amino acids. As DNA, the CDR3 is TGCAGCGTTGCAGGGCGGGGGAGTAATCAGCCCCAGCATTTT. It specifies CSVAGRGSNQPQHF.

In this sample, this clone turned up a few times. The chain carries TRBV25-1 and TRBJ1-1; D gene uncertain. Trimming cost V 5 bases and J 0 bases, with 10 bases left between them. CDR1 and CDR2 from the germline V gene are MGHDK and SYGVNS. CDR3 size: 14 residues. The CDR3 coding sequence is TGTGCCAGCAGTCGCAGATACATGAACACTGAAGCTTTCTTT. This gives the protein CASSRRYMNTEAFF.

The CDR3 is CASSLQAGQETQYF. The CDR3 nucleotides read TGCGCCAGCAGCTTGCAGGCAGGCCAAGAGACCCAGTACTTC. The rearrangement joins TRBV5-1 to TRBJ2-5, with unresolved D. Germline V lookup: CDR1 SGHRS, CDR2 YFSETQ. CDR3 length equals 14 residues. Trimming stripped 1 base from V and 1 base from J, with 8 bases between.